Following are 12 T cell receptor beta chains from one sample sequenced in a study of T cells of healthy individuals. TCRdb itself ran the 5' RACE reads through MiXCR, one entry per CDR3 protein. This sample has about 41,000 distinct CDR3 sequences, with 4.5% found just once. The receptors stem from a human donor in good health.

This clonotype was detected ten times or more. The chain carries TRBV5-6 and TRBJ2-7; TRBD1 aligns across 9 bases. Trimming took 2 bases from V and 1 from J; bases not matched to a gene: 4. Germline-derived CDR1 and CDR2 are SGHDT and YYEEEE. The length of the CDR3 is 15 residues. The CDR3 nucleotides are TGTGCCAGCAGCTTCCGGGACAGGGAATCCTACGAGCAGTACTTC. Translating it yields CASSFRDRESYEQYF.

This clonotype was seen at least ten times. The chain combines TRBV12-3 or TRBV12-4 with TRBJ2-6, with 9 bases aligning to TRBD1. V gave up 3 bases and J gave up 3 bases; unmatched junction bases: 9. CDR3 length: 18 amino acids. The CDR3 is CASSFSGQGFGGANVLTF. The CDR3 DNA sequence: TGTGCCAGCAGTTTTTCGGGACAGGGATTTGGTGGGGCCAACGTCCTGACTTTC.

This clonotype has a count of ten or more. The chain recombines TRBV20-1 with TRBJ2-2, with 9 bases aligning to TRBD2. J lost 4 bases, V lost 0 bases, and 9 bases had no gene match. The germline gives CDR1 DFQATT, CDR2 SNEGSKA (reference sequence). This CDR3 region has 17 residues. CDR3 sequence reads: CSARDGRGGSVTGELFF. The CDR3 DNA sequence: TGCAGTGCTAGAGATGGGCGGGGGGGGTCCGTCACCGGGGAGCTGTTTTTT.

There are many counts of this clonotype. CDR3 protein: CASSPRDRVPTEAFF. The CDR3 DNA reads TGTGCCAGCAGCCCCAGGGACAGGGTTCCTACTGAAGCTTTCTTT. The chain is built from TRBV9 and TRBJ1-1; 9 bases line up with TRBD1. Germline CDR1 and CDR2: SGDLS and YYNGEE. The CDR3 is made up of 15 amino acids. V trimming: 4 bases; J trimming: 5 bases; junction bases outside the gene matches: 9.

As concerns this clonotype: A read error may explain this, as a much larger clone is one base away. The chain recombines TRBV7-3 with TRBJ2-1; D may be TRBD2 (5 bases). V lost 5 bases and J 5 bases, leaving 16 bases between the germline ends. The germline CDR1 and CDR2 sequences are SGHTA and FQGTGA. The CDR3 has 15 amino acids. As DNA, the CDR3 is TGTGCCAGCAGCCTAGTAGCGATGTATGACAATGAGCAGTTCTTC. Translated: CASSLVAMYDNEQFF.

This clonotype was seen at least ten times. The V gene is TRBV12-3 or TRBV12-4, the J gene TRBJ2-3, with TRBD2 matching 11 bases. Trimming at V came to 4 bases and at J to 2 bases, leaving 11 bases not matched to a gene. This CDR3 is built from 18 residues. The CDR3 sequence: CASSSHLAGGLATDTQYF. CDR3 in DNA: TGTGCCAGCAGTTCCCACTTAGCGGGGGGGCTTGCCACAGATACGCAGTATTTT.

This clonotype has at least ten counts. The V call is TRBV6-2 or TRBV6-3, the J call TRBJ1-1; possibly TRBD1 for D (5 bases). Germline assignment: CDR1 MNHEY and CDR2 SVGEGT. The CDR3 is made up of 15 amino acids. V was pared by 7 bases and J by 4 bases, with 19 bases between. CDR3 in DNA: TGTGCCAGCACCGAGGCGTCGGGGCGTGGCACTGAAGCTTTCTTT. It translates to CASTEASGRGTEAFF.

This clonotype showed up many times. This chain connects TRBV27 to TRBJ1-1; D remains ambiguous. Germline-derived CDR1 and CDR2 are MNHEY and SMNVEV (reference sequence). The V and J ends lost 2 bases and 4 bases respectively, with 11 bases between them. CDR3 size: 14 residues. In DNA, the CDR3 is TGTGCCAGCAGTTTACGCCCGCTGGGCACTGAAGCTTTCTTT. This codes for CASSLRPLGTEAFF.

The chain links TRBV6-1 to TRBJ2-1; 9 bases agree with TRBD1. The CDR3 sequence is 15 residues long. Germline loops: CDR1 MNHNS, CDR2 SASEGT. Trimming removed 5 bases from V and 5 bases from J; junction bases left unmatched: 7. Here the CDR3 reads CASSRIGTGNNEQFF. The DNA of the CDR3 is TGTGCCAGCAGTAGAATCGGGACAGGGAACAATGAGCAGTTCTTC.

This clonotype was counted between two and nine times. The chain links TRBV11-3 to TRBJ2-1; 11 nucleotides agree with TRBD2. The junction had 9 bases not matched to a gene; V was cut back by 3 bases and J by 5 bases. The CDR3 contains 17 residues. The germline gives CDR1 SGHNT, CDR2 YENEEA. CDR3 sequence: CASSFGGLAEPDNEQFF. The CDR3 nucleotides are TGTGCCAGCAGCTTCGGGGGACTAGCGGAGCCAGACAATGAGCAGTTCTTC.

CDR3: CASKLDRGLDTQYF. CDR3 nucleotides: TGTGCCAGTAAACTCGACAGGGGGCTCGATACGCAGTATTTT. The chain couples TRBV19 to TRBJ2-3, with 10 bases identical to TRBD1. Trimming at V came to 7 bases and at J to 6 bases, leaving 7 bases not matched to a gene. The germline V gene has CDR1 LNHDA and CDR2 SQIVND (reference sequence). The CDR3 totals 14 residues.

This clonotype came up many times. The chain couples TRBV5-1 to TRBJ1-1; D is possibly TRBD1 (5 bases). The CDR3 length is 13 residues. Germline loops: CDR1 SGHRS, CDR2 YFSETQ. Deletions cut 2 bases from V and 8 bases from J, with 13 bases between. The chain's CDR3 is CASSFGGGGEAFF. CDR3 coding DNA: TGCGCCAGCAGCTTCGGGGGTGGGGGGGAAGCTTTCTTT. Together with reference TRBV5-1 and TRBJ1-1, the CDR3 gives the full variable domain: KAGVTQTPRYLIKTRGQQVTLSCSPISGHRSVSWYQQTPGQGLQFLFEYFSETQRNKGNFPGRFSGRQFSNSRSEMNVSTLELGDSALYLCASSFGGGGEAFFGQGTRLTVV.